The sequence of this TCR beta chain was determined in a study of T-cell memory formation after mild COVID-19. The V gene's germline CDR1 is SGHAT and CDR2 FQNNGV. V was trimmed by 0 bases and J by 8 bases, leaving 11 bases between them. This CDR3 region has 14 residues. For this clonotype: Its antigen remains unidentified.

Study conclusions and caveats: A balance of CD4 and CD8 characterized clones contracting day 15 to 85, whereas later expanders leaned CD4+. Clones which contracted sat mainly in CM and EM if CD4+, and in EMRA if CD8+. Cross-reactive memory seemingly joined, as some responding clones were found in pre-infection memory.

UMIs and sample barcodes were carried by the TCR alpha and TCR beta cDNA libraries that 5'RACE produced using constant-segment primers. One entry per CDR3 protein results from TCRdb running MiXCR on the 5' RACE reads. Of approximately 240,000 distinct CDR3 sequences in the sample, 15% to 20% were seen once. This TCR was recovered from a man between 18 and 29 years old who had mild COVID-19 (a few samples of this study predate the infection). Cell type and time point are not known. Material: PBMCs or a T cell subset sorted from them (not recorded which). The gene calls are TRBV11-2 and TRBJ2-1, with D perhaps matching TRBD2 (6 bases). CDR3 amino acids: CASSLDRGLHEQFF. In nucleotides, the CDR3 is TGTGCCAGCAGCTTAGATCGGGGACTGCATGAGCAGTTCTTC.